The 5 T cell receptor beta chains in this list originate from one sample, sequenced in a study of cytomegalovirus exposure and HLA in healthy donors. TCRdb's table, derived via immunoSEQ multiplex PCR, lists solely in-frame clones and lacks some. The repertoire consists of approximately 98,000 clones, with around 85% occurring once and the leading ten covering over 2.5%. What was sequenced was PBMCs. These receptors came from a young woman in good health and CMV-seronegative.

The J gene is TRBJ2-3, the V gene TRBV5-5; D might be TRBD2 (6 bases). Trimming stripped 2 bases from V and 0 bases from J, with 10 bases between. The V gene's germline CDR1 is SGHKS and CDR2 YYEKEE (reference sequence). The CDR3 covers 15 residues. The CDR3, as DNA: TGTGCCAGCAGCTTTAGCGGATCTAGCACAGATACGCAGTATTTT. This translates into CASSFSGSSTDTQYF. The full variable domain, rest sourced from reference TRBV5-5 and TRBJ2-3, is DAGVTQSPTHLIKTRGQQVTLRCSPISGHKSVSWYQQVLGQGPQFIFQYYEKEERGRGNFPDRFSARQFPNYSSELNVNALLLGDSALYLCASSFSGSSTDTQYFGPGTRLTVL.

This clone was seen a few times. The chain links TRBV2 to TRBJ1-2; 7 bases line up with TRBD1. CDR1 is SNHLY, CDR2 FYNNEI, per germline. This CDR3 is 14 amino acids long. V lost 4 bases and J lost 1; bases outside the gene matches: 3. CDR3 residues: CASSGQGLNYGYTF. The CDR3 nucleotides are TGTGCCAGCAGTGGACAGGGTCTTAACTATGGCTACACCTTC. Using reference TRBV2 and TRBJ1-2 for the parts outside the CDR3, the full variable domain is EPEVTQTPSHQVTQMGQEVILRCVPISNHLYFYWYRQILGQKVEFLVSFYNNEISEKSEIFDDQFSVERPDGSNFTLKIRSTKLEDSAMYFCASSGQGLNYGYTFGSGTRLTVV.

This clone was observed a single time. V is TRBV21-1 and J is TRBJ2-7; TRBD1 was called by the table and not checked on the DNA. TRBV21-1 is labeled a pseudogene. The CDR3 length is 13 residues. CDR3 nucleotides: TGTGCCAGCAGCAAACACAGGGACAACGAGCAGTACTTC. Protein sequence: CASSKHRDNEQYF.

V and J are TRBV2 and TRBJ1-5, with D maybe TRBD1 (6 bases). V was trimmed by 1 base and J by 4 bases, leaving 8 bases between them. This CDR3 is built from 14 residues. Germline V gene lookup returns CDR1 SNHLY and CDR2 FYNNEI. The CDR3 coding sequence is TGTGCCAGCAGTGAAGATACAGGGAATCAGCCCCAGCATTTT. Amino acid sequence: CASSEDTGNQPQHF.

The J gene is TRBJ1-2, the V gene TRBV5-6; D is unclear. The germline V gene encodes CDR1 SGHDT and CDR2 YYEEEE. This CDR3 contains 12 residues. V was clipped by 0 bases and J by 4 bases, with 4 bases between them. The CDR3 reads CASSLGGYGYTF. In DNA, the CDR3 is TGTGCCAGCAGCTTGGGCGGCTATGGCTACACCTTC.